The clone carrying this T cell receptor beta chain was seen at least ten times. What it binds is unknown. The library protocol tagged individual cDNA molecules with unique molecular identifiers. MiXCR, applied by TCRdb to the 5' RACE reads, yields one record per CDR3 protein. Of 87,000 or so distinct CDR3 sequences listed, 12% are singletons. Germline V gene lookup returns CDR1 SGHRS and CDR2 YFSETQ. V was shortened by 6 bases and J by 6 bases, with 13 bases between the two germline ends. The CDR3 has 13 amino acids. This entry belongs to a study of early T cells in non-severe SARS-CoV-2 infection. About the study: Sequencing input comprised bulk RNA from unsorted whole blood; chain pairing was not available. Findings of the study overall: VDJdb matching skewed toward anti-spike CD8 responses, missing private and CD4 specificities.

The sequence came from an adult who was a healthcare worker with PCR-confirmed SARS-CoV-2 infection or an uninfected control (not recorded which). The rearrangement joins TRBV5-1 to TRBJ2-1; D is perhaps TRBD1 or TRBD2 (5 bases each). Sequenced material: whole blood. The CDR3 bases are TGCGCCAGCAAGAGGGACGGCCTCAATGAGCAGTTCTTC. Encoded protein: CASKRDGLNEQFF.